Listed below are T cell receptor beta chains from one sample, sequenced in a study of blood T cell repertoires in COVID-19. Sequencing was performed with immunoSEQ multiplex PCR; in TCRdb, only in-frame clones are kept and a portion is missing. Of approximately 250,000 clones listed, around 82% are singletons. The sample consisted of peripheral blood. Source of these receptors: a human donor in a cohort sampled during active COVID-19. Both conserved end residues are part of each CDR3. The D gene is left open where the match is weak. Only some rows state a clone size, as once, few, many or a class for expanded clones.

D,size,J,V,DNA,CDR3
TRBD2,-,TRBJ2-1,TRBV7-2,TGTGCCAGCAGCTTAGGACTAGCGGGGGTGAATGAGCAGTTCTTC,CASSLGLAGVNEQFF
-,-,TRBJ1-1,TRBV19,TGTGCCAGTAGTCCCTGGCGGATAGGCGGGAACACTGAAGCTTTCTTT,CASSPWRIGGNTEAFF
TRBD2,-,TRBJ2-2,TRBV18,TGTGCCAGCTCACCCTACGCGGGGGGCCCCAACACCGGGGAGCTGTTTTTT,CASSPYAGGPNTGELFF
-,once,TRBJ2-5,TRBV7-6,TGTGCCAGCAGCCCCATCCTCAGGAGGGAAGGGGAGACCCAGTACTTC,CASSPILRREGETQYF
TRBD1,-,TRBJ2-7,TRBV13,TGTGCCAGCAGCTTAGCGCTCCGGGGACAGGACGAGCAGTACTTC,CASSLALRGQDEQYF
TRBD1,few,TRBJ1-5,TRBV19,TGTGCCAGTACCGACAGGGTAAATCAGCCCCAGCATTTT,CASTDRVNQPQHF
-,-,TRBJ2-7,TRBV21-1,TGTGCCAGCAGCAAAAAAAAGGAAGGGGATTACTACGAGCAGTACTTC,CASSKKKEGDYYEQYF
-,-,TRBJ1-5,TRBV19,TGTGCCAGTAGTGGGTTCCGGGAGGGGAGTCAGCCCCAGCATTTT,CASSGFREGSQPQHF
-,-,TRBJ1-2,TRBV28,TGTGCCAGCAGTTTGGGGAGGAAAAGCAGTGGCTACACCTTC,CASSLGRKSSGYTF
-,-,TRBJ2-7,TRBV11-3,TGTGCCAGCAGCCCCCGCGAGGAGTACTTCTTC,CASSPREEYFF
-,-,TRBJ1-1,TRBV5-4,TGTGCCAGCAGCTTGATATTCGGTCCCGAAACGGGCACTGAAGCTTTCTTT,CASSLIFGPETGTEAFF
TRBD2,-,TRBJ2-7,TRBV6-1,TGTGCCAGCAGTGTAGCGGGAGGGCCCGAGCAGTACTTC,CASSVAGGPEQYF
-,-,TRBJ1-2,TRBV6-2/TRBV6-3,TGTGCCAGCAGTTACTCCCCCGCCTTAGCGAGCGGCTACACCTTC,CASSYSPALASGYTF
TRBD1,-,TRBJ1-1,TRBV2,TGTGCCAGCAGGCTGACAGGGGATTTAACTGAAGCTTTCTTT,CASRLTGDLTEAFF